Below, 22 T cell receptor beta chains from the same sample are listed, as sequenced in a study of CD8 T cells in ankylosing spondylitis. No antigen has been assigned to these receptors. MiXCR, applied by TCRdb to the 5' RACE reads, yields one record per CDR3 protein. Among a few hundred thousand distinct CDR3 sequences listed, 20% to 25% were seen once. Findings and limits, study-wide: Within ankylosing spondylitis blood, a TCR beta motif made up of under 10 highly homologous variants appeared to be characteristic.

The sample comprised blood, either unsorted or a sorted T cell fraction (not recorded which). These receptors came from a male donor with ankylosing spondylitis.

The table lists this clonotype with a count of one. The J gene is TRBJ1-2, the V gene TRBV2, with a weak D call TRBD1 (5 bases). V lost 4 bases and J lost 4, with 13 bases in between. Germline assignment: CDR1 SNHLY and CDR2 FYNNEI. The CDR3 runs to 14 residues. CDR3 loop: CASSGTPGSYGYTF. In nucleotides, the CDR3 is TGTGCCAGCAGTGGGACACCCGGCAGCTATGGCTACACCTTC.

In its sample, this clonotype was seen a few times. The chain carries TRBV7-9 and TRBJ1-4; TRBD1 matches 7 bases. The V segment lost 6 bases and the J segment 8 bases; nucleotides outside the gene matches: 9. CDR3 size: 14 residues. Germline-derived CDR1 and CDR2 are SEHNR and FQNEAQ (reference sequence). This chain's CDR3 is CASSHGQAGEKLFF. For the CDR3, the DNA is TGTGCCAGCAGTCATGGACAGGCTGGAGAAAAACTGTTTTTT.

The chain employs TRBV11-2 and TRBJ2-3; D is unclear. The V and J ends lost 5 bases and 4 bases respectively, with 16 bases between them. Germline V gives CDR1 SGHAT, CDR2 FQNNGV. The CDR3 runs 15 residues. CDR3 in DNA: TGTGCCAGCAGCCAAGATCCCTCAGGCGCAGATACGCAGTATTTT. Translation gives CASSQDPSGADTQYF.

The J gene is TRBJ2-3, the V gene TRBV5-8; D unresolved. Germline lookup yields CDR1 SGHTS and CDR2 YDEGEE. The CDR3 has 14 amino acids. V was cut by 2 bases and J by 0 bases, with 7 bases left in between. Here the CDR3 reads CASSFDGSTDTQYF. The CDR3 DNA reads as TGTGCCAGCAGCTTCGACGGGAGCACAGATACGCAGTATTTT.

The chain employs TRBV7-6 and TRBJ2-7; D gene ambiguous. The germline CDR1 and CDR2 sequences are SGHVS and FNYEAQ. CDR3 length equals 12 residues. Trimming took off 1 base at V and 5 bases at J, with 6 bases between the two ends. The chain's CDR3 is CASSLGRHEQYF. For the CDR3, the DNA is TGTGCCAGCAGCTTAGGACGCCACGAGCAGTACTTC. Based on the CDR3 plus reference TRBV7-6 and TRBJ2-7, the full variable domain is GAGVSQSPRYKVTKRGQDVALRCDPISGHVSLYWYRQALGQGPEFLTYFNYEAQQDKSGLPNDRFSAERPEGSISTLTIQRTEQRDSAMYRCASSLGRHEQYFGPGTRLTVT.

The chain recombines TRBV4-1 with TRBJ1-4, with D hard to call. Between the trimmed V and J ends, which lost 2 bases and 7 bases, there was a span of 29 bases. Germline V CDR1 and CDR2: MGHRA, YSYEKL. The CDR3 consists of 20 residues. The CDR3 region is CASSQSIPGRQLLRGEKLFF. The CDR3 DNA follows: TGCGCCAGCAGCCAATCGATCCCTGGGAGGCAGCTCTTAAGAGGTGAAAAACTGTTTTTT.

This sequence joins TRBV12-3 or TRBV12-4 and TRBJ2-6; TRBD1 aligns across 7 bases. Trimming took 5 bases from V and 0 from J; bases not matched to a gene: 10. The CDR3 contains 18 residues. The CDR3 region has the DNA TGTGCCAGCAGTACCCGACAGGGAATTACCTCTGGGGCCAACGTCCTGACTTTC. Translated, it gives CASSTRQGITSGANVLTF.

The chain has TRBV7-6 and TRBJ1-1; 10 bases map to TRBD1. V was pared by 5 bases and J by 3 bases, with 9 bases of the junction left unmatched. Germline V gene data show CDR1 as SGHVS and CDR2 as FNYEAQ. The CDR3 consists of 16 residues. CDR3 DNA: TGTGCCAGCAGCGTCCGGGACAGGGGTTTTTACACTGAAGCTTTCTTT. Residues: CASSVRDRGFYTEAFF.

In its sample, this clonotype was seen a few times. The chain has TRBV5-1 and TRBJ1-6; 7 bases fit TRBD1. Unmatched junction bases numbered 7, after V lost 4 bases and J lost 6 bases. This CDR3 has 15 amino acids. Germline-derived CDR1 and CDR2 are SGHRS and YFSETQ. CDR3 sequence reads: CASSRPGDSNSPLHF. The CDR3 nucleotides read TGCGCCAGCAGCCGACCCGGGGACAGTAATTCACCCCTCCACTTT.

The chain uses TRBV7-9 and TRBJ2-1, with 9 bases identical to TRBD2. Germline values: CDR1 SEHNR, CDR2 FQNEAQ (reference sequence). Trimming took 2 bases from V and 4 from J; bases not matched to a gene: 3. This CDR3 comprises 15 residues. As DNA, the CDR3 is TGTGCCAGCAGCTTAAGACTAGCGGTATACAATGAGCAGTTCTTC. This translates into CASSLRLAVYNEQFF.

There are a few counts of this clonotype. The V call is TRBV5-1, the J call TRBJ1-1; weak D call: TRBD1 (5 bases). Germline loops: CDR1 SGHRS, CDR2 YFSETQ. V lost 5 bases, J lost 2 bases, and 10 bases lay in between. There are 13 residues in the CDR3. In DNA, the CDR3 is TGCGCCAGCAGATCCGACAGAAACACTGAAGCTTTCTTT. Protein sequence: CASRSDRNTEAFF.

The chain links TRBV4-3 to TRBJ1-4; tentatively, D is TRBD1 (6 bases). This CDR3 region has 16 residues. Germline V gene lookup returns CDR1 LGHNA and CDR2 YSLEER. Trimming pared 3 bases from V and 3 bases from J, leaving 14 bases between. The CDR3 sequence: CASSHLPGVANEKLFF. CDR3 in DNA: TGCGCCAGCAGCCACCTACCAGGGGTGGCTAATGAAAAACTGTTTTTT.

This clonotype was seen repeatedly, ten times or more. The rearrangement links TRBV5-5 to TRBJ1-1, with D unresolved. V lost 4 bases and J 1 base, leaving 14 bases between the germline ends. This CDR3 is built from 15 residues. Per the germline V gene, CDR1 is SGHKS and CDR2 is YYEKEE (reference sequence). In DNA form, the CDR3 reads TGTGCCAGCAGCCCCAATGGCAGAGAGAACACTGAAGCTTTCTTT. Its protein is CASSPNGRENTEAFF.

The chain has TRBV12-3 or TRBV12-4 and TRBJ1-6; a possible D gene is TRBD1 (6 bases). Deletions cut 3 bases from V and 8 bases from J, with 14 bases between. The CDR3 has 15 residues. This chain's CDR3 is CASSFGGLWDSPLHF. The CDR3 coding sequence is TGTGCCAGCAGTTTCGGGGGGCTGTGGGATTCACCCCTCCACTTT.

The rearrangement joins TRBV6-1 to TRBJ2-7; TRBD1 matches 11 bases. With 6 bases clipped from V and 2 bases from J, the junction kept 6 bases outside the gene matches. CDR1 MNHNS and CDR2 SASEGT come from the germline V gene. This CDR3 spans 15 amino acids. The CDR3 is CASSPGQGVPYEQYF. CDR3 sequence (DNA): TGTGCCAGCAGCCCGGGACAGGGGGTCCCCTACGAGCAGTACTTC.

There are a few counts of this clonotype. The rearrangement joins TRBV27 to TRBJ1-1; D may be TRBD1 (5 bases). Germline lookup yields CDR1 MNHEY and CDR2 SMNVEV (reference sequence). V lost 5 bases, J lost 4 bases, and 20 bases lay in between. The CDR3 contains 16 residues. The CDR3 spells CASSARGTKLGTEAFF. The CDR3 region has the DNA TGTGCCAGCAGTGCCCGAGGGACCAAGTTGGGCACTGAAGCTTTCTTT.

This sequence joins TRBV14 and TRBJ2-2; D is unclear. The germline CDR1 and CDR2 sequences are SGHDN and FVKESK. There are 14 residues in the CDR3. The ends were cut back, 3 bases at V and 1 base at J, with 6 bases in the middle. For the CDR3, the DNA is TGTGCCAGCAGCCAGAACATGAACACCGGGGAGCTGTTTTTT. This translates into CASSQNMNTGELFF.

V and J are TRBV10-3 and TRBJ2-7, with 8 bases fitting TRBD1. J was trimmed by 3 bases and V by 6 bases; bases with no gene match: 7. The germline V gene has CDR1 ENHRY and CDR2 SYGVKD. This CDR3 is 14 amino acids long. The CDR3 DNA reads as TGTGCCATCAGGACGGGACAGGCGAACTACGAGCAGTACTTC. Residues: CAIRTGQANYEQYF.

This clonotype showed up just a few times. The chain uses TRBV29-1 and TRBJ2-6; D is tentatively TRBD1 or TRBD2 (5 bases each). Germline assignment: CDR1 SQVTM and CDR2 ANQGSEA. V lost 3 bases and J lost 2, with 5 bases in between. This CDR3 comprises 13 residues. DNA of the CDR3: TGCAGCGTTGAGGGGGCTGGGGCCAACGTCCTGACTTTC. As protein: CSVEGAGANVLTF.

V and J are TRBV15 and TRBJ2-2; 14 nucleotides align to TRBD2. Trimming removed 8 bases from V and 6 bases from J; junction bases left unmatched: 2. The germline CDR1 and CDR2 sequences are LNHNV and YYDKDF (reference sequence). The CDR3 is made up of 14 amino acids. CDR3 sequence (DNA): TGTGCCACCCGGGGACTAGCGGGAGCCGGGGAGCTGTTTTTT. The encoded protein is CATRGLAGAGELFF.

V usage is TRBV29-1 and J usage is TRBJ1-4; maybe TRBD1 (5 bases). Germline lookup yields CDR1 SQVTM and CDR2 ANQGSEA. The V and J ends lost 2 bases and 7 bases respectively, with 17 bases between them. This CDR3 spans 15 amino acids. CDR3 sequence: CSVEPSGTLGEKLFF. The CDR3, as DNA: TGCAGCGTTGAACCGTCCGGGACCCTTGGTGAAAAACTGTTTTTT.

This clonotype has ten or more counts. The chain combines TRBV20-1 with TRBJ2-1; 7 bases match TRBD2. Unmatched junction bases numbered 18, after V lost 5 bases and J lost 8 bases. The CDR3 loop spans 16 amino acids. Germline lookup yields CDR1 DFQATT and CDR2 SNEGSKA (reference sequence). CDR3 sequence: CSAWRGRRENRDEQFF. CDR3 DNA sequence: TGCAGTGCTTGGCGAGGAAGGCGGGAGAATCGAGATGAGCAGTTCTTC.